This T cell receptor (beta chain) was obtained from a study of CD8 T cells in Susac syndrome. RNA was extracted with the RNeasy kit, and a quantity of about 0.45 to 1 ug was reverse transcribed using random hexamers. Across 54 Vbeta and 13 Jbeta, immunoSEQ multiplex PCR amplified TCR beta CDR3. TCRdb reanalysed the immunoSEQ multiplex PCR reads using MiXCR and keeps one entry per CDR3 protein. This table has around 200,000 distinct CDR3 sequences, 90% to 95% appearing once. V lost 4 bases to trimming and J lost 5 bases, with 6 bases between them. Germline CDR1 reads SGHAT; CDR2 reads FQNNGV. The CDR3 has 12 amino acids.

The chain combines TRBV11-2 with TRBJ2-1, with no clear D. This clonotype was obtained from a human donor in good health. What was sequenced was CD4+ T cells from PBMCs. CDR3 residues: CASSSTHNEQFF. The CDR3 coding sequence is TGTGCCAGCAGCTCGACGCACAATGAGCAGTTCTTC. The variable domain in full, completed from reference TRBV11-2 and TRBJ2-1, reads EAGVAQSPRYKIIEKRQSVAFWCNPISGHATLYWYQQILGQGPKLLIQFQNNGVVDDSQLPKDRFSAERLKGVDSTLKIQPAKLEDSAVYLCASSSTHNEQFFGPGTRLTVL.